The 9 T cell receptor beta chains below come from one sample, sequenced in a study of early T cells in non-severe SARS-CoV-2 infection. TCRdb passed the 5' RACE reads through MiXCR, listing each CDR3 protein once. The sample lists about 64,000 distinct CDR3 sequences, over 4.5% occurring once. The source material was whole blood. The receptors derive from an adult who was a healthcare worker with PCR-confirmed SARS-CoV-2 infection or an uninfected control (not recorded which).

The chain combines TRBV7-2 with TRBJ2-5; tentative D call: TRBD2 (5 bases). In germline, CDR1 is SGHTA, CDR2 FQGNSA. The length of the CDR3 is 13 residues. Trimming shortened V by 5 bases and J by 5 bases, and 12 bases separated the two germline ends. The CDR3 DNA is TGTGCCAGCAGCCCCCGGAGGCAGGAGACCCAGTACTTC. This sequence encodes CASSPRRQETQYF.

This clonotype was counted many times. The chain recombines TRBV20-1 with TRBJ1-1; maybe TRBD1 (5 bases). Trimming cost V 5 bases and J 0 bases, with 10 bases left between them. This CDR3 has 13 residues. Germline V gene data show CDR1 as DFQATT and CDR2 as SNEGSKA (reference sequence). The CDR3 DNA reads TGCAGTGCTCGCCGACAGATGAACACTGAAGCTTTCTTT. Its translation: CSARRQMNTEAFF.

Remarks on this clonotype: A read error may account for a junction end that differs from germline. The V and J genes are TRBV10-3 and TRBJ2-1; 8 bases fit TRBD2. Germline CDR1 and CDR2: ENHRY and SYGVKD. This CDR3 is built from 15 residues. The CDR3 is CAISEEAGGANEQSF. The CDR3 coding sequence is TGTGCCATCAGTGAGGAGGCGGGAGGCGCAAATGAGCAGTCCTTC.

Ten or more counts support this clonotype. The chain recombines TRBV14 with TRBJ2-1; D uncertain. Deletions cut 1 base from V and 7 bases from J, with 8 bases between. Germline lookup yields CDR1 SGHDN and CDR2 FVKESK. The CDR3 consists of 13 residues. The CDR3 sequence: CASSQGLRNEQFF. For the CDR3, the DNA is TGTGCCAGCAGCCAAGGCCTTAGGAATGAGCAGTTCTTC.

In its sample, this clonotype was seen many times. The V and J genes are TRBV3-1 and TRBJ1-5; TRBD1 matches at 7 bases. The ends lost 4 bases at V and 2 bases at J; junction bases unmatched: 5. The CDR3 consists of 15 residues. The germline V gene has CDR1 LGHDT and CDR2 YNNKEL (reference sequence). The CDR3 nucleotides are TGTGCCAGCAGCCGGGACAGTGGTGGCAATCAGCCCCAGCATTTT. This sequence encodes CASSRDSGGNQPQHF.

In its sample, this clonotype was seen many times. The J gene is TRBJ2-1, the V gene TRBV4-2, with 10 bases lining up with TRBD2. The CDR3 has 16 residues. CDR1 is LGHNA and CDR2 is YNFKEQ in the germline V gene. J gave up 8 bases and V 0 bases, and 7 bases lay outside the gene matches. CDR3 nucleotide sequence: TGTGCCAGCAGCCAAGATGCTAGCGGGAGTCTGTATGAGCAGTTCTTC. Translation: CASSQDASGSLYEQFF.

This clonotype came up many times. A read error may produce the germline difference seen at one junction end. The chain employs TRBV7-2 and TRBJ2-3; 14 bases map to TRBD2. Germline-derived CDR1 and CDR2 are SGHTA and FQGNSA. The CDR3 sequence is 16 residues long. In nucleotides, the CDR3 is TGTGCCAGCAGCTCAGGGACTAGCGGGAGCATAGATACGCAGTATTTT. Amino acid sequence: CASSSGTSGSIDTQYF. Using reference TRBV7-2 and TRBJ2-3 for the parts outside the CDR3, the full variable domain is GAGVSQSPSNKVTEKGKDVELRCDPISGHTALYWYRQSLGQGLEFLIYFQGNSAPDKSGLPSDRFSAERTGGSVSTLTIQRTQQEDSAVYLCASSSGTSGSIDTQYFGPGTRLTVL.

The sample holds many counts of this clonotype. The chain has TRBV24-1 and TRBJ2-3; D unresolved. The germline V gene encodes CDR1 KGHDR and CDR2 SFDVKD. The CDR3 spans 10 residues. The V gene lost 10 bases and the J gene lost 4 bases, with 5 bases spanning the gap. CDR3 nucleotides: TGTGCCACTGGGGCAGATACGCAGTATTTT. It yields the protein CATGADTQYF.

This clonotype was counted at least ten times. This chain joins TRBV20-1 and TRBJ1-5, with TRBD1 matching over 10 bases. Per germline, CDR1 DFQATT and CDR2 SNEGSKA (reference sequence). This CDR3 is 14 amino acids long. The junction had 4 bases not matched to a gene; V was cut back by 5 bases and J by 3 bases. Here the CDR3 reads CSAGTGAYNQPQHF. CDR3 DNA: TGCAGTGCTGGGACAGGGGCCTACAATCAGCCCCAGCATTTT.